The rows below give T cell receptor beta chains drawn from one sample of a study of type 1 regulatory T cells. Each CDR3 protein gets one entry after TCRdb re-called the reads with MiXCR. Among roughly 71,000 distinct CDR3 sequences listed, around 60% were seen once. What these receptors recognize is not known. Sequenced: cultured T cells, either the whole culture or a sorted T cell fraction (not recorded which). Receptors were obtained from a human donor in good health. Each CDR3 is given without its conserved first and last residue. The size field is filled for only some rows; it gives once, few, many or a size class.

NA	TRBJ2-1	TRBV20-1	SARGGGNSYNEQF
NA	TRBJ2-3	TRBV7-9	ASSPQSVPDTQY
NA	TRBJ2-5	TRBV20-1	SAREGISGSRRETQY
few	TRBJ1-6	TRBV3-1	ASRGSRGTYSPLH
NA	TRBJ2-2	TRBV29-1	SVANRGNGELF
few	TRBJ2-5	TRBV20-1	SASIPGETQY
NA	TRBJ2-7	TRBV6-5	ASRILAGVGEQY
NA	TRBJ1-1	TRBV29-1	SEVRNTEAF
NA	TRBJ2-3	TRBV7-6	ASSLGPAVTDTQY
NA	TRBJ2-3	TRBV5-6	ASSLGTVTFGTQY
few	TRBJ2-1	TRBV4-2	ASSQEADSGIYNEQF
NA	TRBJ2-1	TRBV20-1	SAVPGLSNYNEQF
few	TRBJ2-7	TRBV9	ASSPQTGGIDEQY
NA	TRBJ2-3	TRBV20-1	SAMGQSSTDTQY
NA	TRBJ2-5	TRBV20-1	SALKREKETQY
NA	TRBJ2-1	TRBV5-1	ASSGAAPGDNEQF
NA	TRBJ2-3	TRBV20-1	SATTGLAGSDTQY
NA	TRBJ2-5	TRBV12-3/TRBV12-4	ASRPGLAQETQY
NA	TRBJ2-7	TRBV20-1	SARRAGGMPEQY
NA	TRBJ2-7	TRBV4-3	TSSQDLAGPIGEQY